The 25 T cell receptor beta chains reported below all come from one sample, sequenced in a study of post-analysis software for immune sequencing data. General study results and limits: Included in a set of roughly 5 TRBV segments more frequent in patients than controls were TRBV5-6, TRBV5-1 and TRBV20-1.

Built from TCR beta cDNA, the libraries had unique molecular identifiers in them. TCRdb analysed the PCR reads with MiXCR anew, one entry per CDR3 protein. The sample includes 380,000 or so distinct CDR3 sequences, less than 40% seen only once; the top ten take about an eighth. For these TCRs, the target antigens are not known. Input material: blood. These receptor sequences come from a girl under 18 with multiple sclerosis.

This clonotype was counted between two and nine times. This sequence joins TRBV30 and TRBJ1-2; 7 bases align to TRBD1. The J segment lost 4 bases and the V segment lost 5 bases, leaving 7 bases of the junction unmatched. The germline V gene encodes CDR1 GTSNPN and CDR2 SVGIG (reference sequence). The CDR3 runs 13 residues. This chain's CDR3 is CAWALGGVYGYTF. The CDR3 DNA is TGTGCCTGGGCGCTAGGGGGCGTCTATGGCTACACCTTC.

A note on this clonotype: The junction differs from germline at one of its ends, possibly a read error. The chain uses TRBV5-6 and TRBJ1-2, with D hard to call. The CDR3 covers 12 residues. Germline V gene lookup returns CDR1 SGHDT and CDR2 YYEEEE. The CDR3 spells CASSPGHYGFTF. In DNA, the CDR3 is TGTGCCAGCAGCCCCGGGCACTATGGCTTCACCTTC.

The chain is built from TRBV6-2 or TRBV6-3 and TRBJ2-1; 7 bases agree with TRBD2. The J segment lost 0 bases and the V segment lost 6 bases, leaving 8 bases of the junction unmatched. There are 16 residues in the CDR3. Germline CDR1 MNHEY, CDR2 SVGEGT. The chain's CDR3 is CASRPRGESSYNEQFF. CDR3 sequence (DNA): TGTGCCAGCAGACCTCGGGGGGAGAGCTCCTACAATGAGCAGTTCTTC.

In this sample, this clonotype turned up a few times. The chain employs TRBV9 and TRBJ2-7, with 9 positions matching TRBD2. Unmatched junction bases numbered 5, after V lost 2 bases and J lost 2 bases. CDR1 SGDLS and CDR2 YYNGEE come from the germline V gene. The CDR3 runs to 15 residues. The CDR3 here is CASSVERGAPYEQYF. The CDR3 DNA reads TGTGCCAGCAGCGTGGAGCGGGGGGCCCCCTACGAGCAGTACTTC.

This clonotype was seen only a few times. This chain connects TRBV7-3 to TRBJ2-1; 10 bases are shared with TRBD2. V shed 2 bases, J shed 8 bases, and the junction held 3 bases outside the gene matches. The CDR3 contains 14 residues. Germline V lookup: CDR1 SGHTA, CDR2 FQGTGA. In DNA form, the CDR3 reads TGTGCCAGCAGCTTACCAGGGACTAGCGATGAGCAGTTCTTC. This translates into CASSLPGTSDEQFF.

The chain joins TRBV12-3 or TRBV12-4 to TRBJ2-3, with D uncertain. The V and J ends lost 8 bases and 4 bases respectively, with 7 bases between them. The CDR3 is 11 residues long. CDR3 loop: CASLDADTQYF. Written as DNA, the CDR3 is TGTGCCAGCCTGGACGCAGATACGCAGTATTTT.

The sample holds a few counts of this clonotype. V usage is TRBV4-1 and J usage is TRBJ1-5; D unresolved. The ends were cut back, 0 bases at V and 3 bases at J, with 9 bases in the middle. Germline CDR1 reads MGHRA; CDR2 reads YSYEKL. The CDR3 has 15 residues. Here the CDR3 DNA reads TGCGCCAGCAGCCAAGAGTCAGGCACCAATCAGCCCCAGCATTTT. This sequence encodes CASSQESGTNQPQHF.

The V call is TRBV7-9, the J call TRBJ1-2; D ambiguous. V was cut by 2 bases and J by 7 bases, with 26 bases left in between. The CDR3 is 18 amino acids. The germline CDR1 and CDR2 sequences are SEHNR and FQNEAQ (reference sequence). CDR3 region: CASSLRNFETQDSRGYTF. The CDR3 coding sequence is TGTGCCAGCAGCTTAAGGAATTTTGAAACTCAAGATTCGCGTGGCTACACCTTC.

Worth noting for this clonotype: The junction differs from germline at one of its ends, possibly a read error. CDR3 sequence: CASSYRDRRNTGERFF. CDR3 DNA: TGTGCCAGCAGCTACAGGGACAGGAGGAACACCGGGGAGCGGTTTTTT. The genes are TRBV7-9 and TRBJ2-2; TRBD1 matches at 8 bases. There are 16 residues in the CDR3. The germline V gene encodes CDR1 SEHNR and CDR2 FQNEAQ (reference sequence).

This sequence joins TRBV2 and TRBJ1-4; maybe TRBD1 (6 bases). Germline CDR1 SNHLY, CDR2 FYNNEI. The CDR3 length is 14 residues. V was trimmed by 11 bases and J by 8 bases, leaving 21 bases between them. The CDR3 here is CACTENPGGEKLFF. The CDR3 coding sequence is TGTGCCTGCACCGAAAACCCGGGGGGCGAAAAACTGTTTTTT.

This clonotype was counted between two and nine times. In DNA form, the CDR3 reads TGCAGCGTCGCCAACCGGGGGGACGAGCAGTACTTC. This codes for CSVANRGDEQYF. V gene TRBV29-1 combines with J gene TRBJ2-7, with 7 positions matching TRBD2. This CDR3 is built from 12 residues. The J segment lost 5 bases and the V segment lost 6 bases, leaving 7 bases of the junction unmatched. Germline CDR1 reads SQVTM; CDR2 reads ANQGSEA.

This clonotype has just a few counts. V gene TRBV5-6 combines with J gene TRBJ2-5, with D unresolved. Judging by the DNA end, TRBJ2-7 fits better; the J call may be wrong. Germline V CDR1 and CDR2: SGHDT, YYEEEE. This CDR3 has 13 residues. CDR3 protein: CASSLTQSYEQYF. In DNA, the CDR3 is TGTGCCAGCAGCTTGACACAGTCCTACGAGCAGTACTTC.

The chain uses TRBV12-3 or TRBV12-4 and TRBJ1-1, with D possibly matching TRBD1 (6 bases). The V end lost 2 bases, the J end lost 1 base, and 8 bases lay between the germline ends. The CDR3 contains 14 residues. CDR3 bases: TGTGCCAGCAGTTTAAGGGACACGAACACTGAAGCTTTCTTT. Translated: CASSLRDTNTEAFF.

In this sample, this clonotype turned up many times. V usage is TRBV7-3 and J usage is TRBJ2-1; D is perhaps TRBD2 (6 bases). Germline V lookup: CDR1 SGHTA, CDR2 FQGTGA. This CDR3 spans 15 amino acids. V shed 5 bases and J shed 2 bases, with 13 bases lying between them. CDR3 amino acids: CASSPGEGPYNEQFF. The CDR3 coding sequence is TGTGCCAGCAGCCCGGGAGAGGGCCCCTACAATGAGCAGTTCTTC.

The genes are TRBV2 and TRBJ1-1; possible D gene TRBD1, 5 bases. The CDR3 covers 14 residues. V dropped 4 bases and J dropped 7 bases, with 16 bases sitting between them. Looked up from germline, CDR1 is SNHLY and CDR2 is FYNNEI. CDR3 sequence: CASSVWHPQGEAFF. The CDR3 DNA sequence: TGTGCCAGCAGTGTATGGCACCCTCAGGGTGAAGCTTTCTTT.

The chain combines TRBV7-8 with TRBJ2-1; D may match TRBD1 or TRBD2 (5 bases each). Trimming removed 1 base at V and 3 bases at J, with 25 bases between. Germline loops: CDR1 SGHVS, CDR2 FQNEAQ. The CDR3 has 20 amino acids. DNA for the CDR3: TGTGCCAGCAGCTTAGAGGCCCCCGGACACCCGGCCGGGGTCTACAATGAGCAGTTCTTC. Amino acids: CASSLEAPGHPAGVYNEQFF.

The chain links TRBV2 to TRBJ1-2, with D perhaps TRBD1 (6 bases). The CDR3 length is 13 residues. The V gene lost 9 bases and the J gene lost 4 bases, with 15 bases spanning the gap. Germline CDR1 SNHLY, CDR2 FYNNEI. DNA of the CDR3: TGTGCCAGGCGTGGGGGGCCAAGCTATGGCTACACCTTC. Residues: CARRGGPSYGYTF.

The CDR3 coding sequence is TGCGCCAGCAGTCAGGAAGGACGGACAAATCAGCCCCAGCATTTT. Protein: CASSQEGRTNQPQHF. The chain couples TRBV5-1 to TRBJ1-5; D may be TRBD1 (5 bases). V was cut by 5 bases and J by 4 bases, with 16 bases left in between. This CDR3 has 15 residues. Per germline, CDR1 SGHRS and CDR2 YFSETQ.

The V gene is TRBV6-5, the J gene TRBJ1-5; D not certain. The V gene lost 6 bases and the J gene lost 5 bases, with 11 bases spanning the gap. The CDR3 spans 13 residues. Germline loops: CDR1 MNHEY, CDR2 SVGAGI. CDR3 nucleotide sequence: TGTGCCAGCAGACCGGCCCGGGATCAGCCCCAGCATTTT. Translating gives CASRPARDQPQHF.

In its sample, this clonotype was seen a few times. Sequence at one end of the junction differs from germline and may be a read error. The CDR3 sequence: CASRLDSRHQPQHF. The CDR3 bases are TGTGCCAGCAGATTGGACAGTCGGCATCAGCCCCAGCATTTT. The chain links TRBV5-5 to TRBJ1-5; the D gene is possibly TRBD1 (6 bases). This CDR3 region has 14 residues. Germline CDR1 is SGHKS and CDR2 is YYEKEE (reference sequence).

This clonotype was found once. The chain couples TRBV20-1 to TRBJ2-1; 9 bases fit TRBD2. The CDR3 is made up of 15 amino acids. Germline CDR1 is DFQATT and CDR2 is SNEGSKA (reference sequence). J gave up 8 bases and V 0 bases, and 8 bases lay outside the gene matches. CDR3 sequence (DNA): TGCAGTGCTAGAGATCAAAGCGGGGGGATGGATGAGCAGTTCTTC. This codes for CSARDQSGGMDEQFF.

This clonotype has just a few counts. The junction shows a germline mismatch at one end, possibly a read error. CDR3 region: CAGSPRDGQETQYF. The CDR3 nucleotides are TGTGCCGGCAGTCCCCGGGACGGTCAAGAGACCCAGTACTTC. The chain links TRBV28 to TRBJ2-5; D possibly matches TRBD1 or TRBD2 (5 bases each). This CDR3 contains 14 residues. Germline loops: CDR1 MDHEN, CDR2 SYDVKM.

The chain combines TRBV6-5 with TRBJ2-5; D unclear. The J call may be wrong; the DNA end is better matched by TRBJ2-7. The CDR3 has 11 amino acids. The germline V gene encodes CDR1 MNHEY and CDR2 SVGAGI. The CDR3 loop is CASSTYNEQYF. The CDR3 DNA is TGTGCCAGCAGTACCTACAACGAGCAGTACTTC.

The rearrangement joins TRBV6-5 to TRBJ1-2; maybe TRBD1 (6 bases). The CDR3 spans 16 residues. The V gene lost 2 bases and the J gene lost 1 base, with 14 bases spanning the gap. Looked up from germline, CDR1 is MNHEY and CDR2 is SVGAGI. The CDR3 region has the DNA TGTGCCAGCAGTTACATCGCCCAGGGGTTTAACTATGGCTACACCTTC. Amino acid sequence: CASSYIAQGFNYGYTF.

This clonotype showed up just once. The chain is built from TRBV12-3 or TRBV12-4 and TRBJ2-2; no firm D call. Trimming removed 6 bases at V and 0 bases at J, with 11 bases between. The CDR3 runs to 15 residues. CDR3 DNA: TGTGCCAGCAGAATGACTGCCCCGAACACCGGGGAGCTGTTTTTT. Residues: CASRMTAPNTGELFF.